This TCR beta chain originates from a study of vaccination and CD4 T cells after COVID-19. As regards this clonotype: Its specificity is not known.

The time point was: late sampling 161 to 241 days after vaccination in a few convalescent patients. The treatment here: approximately nine-day PBMC culture with coronavirus spike peptide pools or control peptides (ViraFEST assay). With the Oncomine TCR Beta short-read assay, DNA from cultured CD4+ T cells was sequenced. A single record per CDR3 protein comes from TCRdb applying MiXCR to the PCR reads. The sample consists of roughly 28,000 distinct CDR3 sequences, less than 45% of them appearing once. Trimming removed 2 bases at V and 4 bases at J, with 18 bases between. The CDR3 spans 17 residues. Germline lookup yields CDR1 MNHNS and CDR2 SASEGT.

Sample: CD4+ T cells from blood, cultured in vitro, taken about 7 months after SARS-CoV-2 vaccination. This clonotype originated in a human donor who had recovered from COVID-19. The chain uses TRBV6-1 and TRBJ1-5; D unresolved. The CDR3 coding sequence is TGTGCCAGCAGTGAAAATTCGATCCAGGCCTTAAATCAGCCCCAGCATTTT. Its translation is CASSENSIQALNQPQHF.